Following are 29 T cell receptor beta chains from one sample sequenced in a study of cytomegalovirus exposure and HLA in healthy donors. PCR amplification relied on 60 Vbeta primers (plus 13 Jbeta primers). Assay used: immunoSEQ multiplex PCR; TCRdb lists only in-frame clones, some missing. Of 200,000 to 250,000 clones listed, roughly 80% are singletons. Sequences were obtained from PBMCs. Source of these receptors: a woman in her thirties or forties in good health and CMV-seronegative.

The chain couples TRBV18 to TRBJ2-7, with 9 bases fitting TRBD2. This CDR3 comprises 14 residues. After removal of 3 bases from V and 0 bases from J, the junction contained 0 bases not matched to a gene. CDR1 KGHSH and CDR2 LQKENI come from the germline V gene. Here the CDR3 DNA reads TGTGCCAGCTCACCGACTAGCGGCTCCTACGAGCAGTACTTC. Its protein is CASSPTSGSYEQYF.

The V call is TRBV6-5, the J call TRBJ2-5; weak D call: TRBD1 (5 bases). V lost 2 bases to trimming and J lost 5 bases, with 12 bases between them. The CDR3 spans 14 residues. CDR1 MNHEY and CDR2 SVGAGI come from the germline V gene. CDR3 sequence reads: CASSYVGSGETQYF. CDR3 nucleotide sequence: TGTGCCAGCAGTTACGTAGGGTCAGGGGAGACCCAGTACTTC.

CDR3 in amino acids: CASSLDSSGNTIYF. The CDR3 nucleotides are TGCGCCAGCAGTCTGGACAGCTCTGGAAACACCATATATTTT. The genes are TRBV10-1 and TRBJ1-3; D is possibly TRBD1 (6 bases). V was clipped by 5 bases and J by 0 bases, with 8 bases between them. There are 14 residues in the CDR3. Germline V gene data show CDR1 as WNHNN and CDR2 as SYGVQD (reference sequence).

The chain joins TRBV4-2 to TRBJ2-2; 12 nucleotides agree with TRBD2. The length of the CDR3 is 18 residues. Trimming removed 1 base from V and 4 bases from J; junction bases left unmatched: 7. Germline CDR1 is LGHNA and CDR2 is YNFKEQ. CDR3 amino acids: CASSQGLAGVESTGELFF. The CDR3 DNA is TGTGCCAGCAGCCAAGGACTAGCGGGAGTCGAGAGCACCGGGGAGCTGTTTTTT.

The chain combines TRBV15 with TRBJ2-1; perhaps TRBD2 as D (5 bases). The V end was cut by 2 bases, the J end by 0 bases, with 17 bases between. CDR1 LNHNV and CDR2 YYDKDF come from the germline V gene (reference sequence). The CDR3 is 18 amino acids. CDR3 nucleotides: TGTGCCACCAGCAGACCCGGAGGAGACGGTAGCTCCTACAATGAGCAGTTCTTC. Translated, it gives CATSRPGGDGSSYNEQFF.

This chain uses TRBV2 with TRBJ1-3, with TRBD1 matching over 9 bases. CDR1 and CDR2 (germline): SNHLY, FYNNEI. V lost 9 bases and J lost 5; bases outside the gene matches: 14. The CDR3 length is 16 residues. The CDR3 loop is CARSGTGSFGRNTIYF. In nucleotides, the CDR3 is TGTGCCAGATCCGGGACAGGGAGCTTCGGAAGAAACACCATATATTTT.

The gene calls are TRBV14 and TRBJ2-1; 12 bases match TRBD2. Trimming at V came to 2 bases and at J to 10 bases, leaving 9 bases not matched to a gene. This CDR3 spans 16 amino acids. The germline gives CDR1 SGHDN, CDR2 FVKESK. DNA for the CDR3: TGTGCCAGCAGCCAACCCGGACTAGCGGGAAGGGCAGAGCAGTTCTTC. This translates into CASSQPGLAGRAEQFF.

V and J are TRBV6-1 and TRBJ2-1; weak D call: TRBD1 (5 bases). V lost 4 bases to trimming and J lost 0 bases, with 10 bases between them. The CDR3 runs 15 residues. Germline V gene data show CDR1 as MNHNS and CDR2 as SASEGT. The CDR3 sequence: CASSGRQTSYNEQFF. The CDR3 coding sequence is TGTGCCAGCAGTGGGAGACAGACCTCCTACAATGAGCAGTTCTTC.

The V call is TRBV7-9, the J call TRBJ1-4, with D tentatively TRBD1 (5 bases). The CDR3 spans 16 residues. V lost 5 bases, J lost 7 bases, and 20 bases lay in between. The V gene's germline CDR1 is SEHNR and CDR2 FQNEAQ (reference sequence). Written as DNA, the CDR3 is TGTGCCAGCAGCCCCGGTGATGGGGGAGGGCGTGAAAAACTGTTTTTT. Encoded protein: CASSPGDGGGREKLFF.

This clone was seen more than once but under ten times. This chain links TRBV19 with TRBJ2-3; D is ambiguous. This CDR3 has 16 residues. V was clipped by 6 bases and J by 2 bases, with 18 bases between them. The germline V gene has CDR1 LNHDA and CDR2 SQIVND (reference sequence). As DNA, the CDR3 is TGTGCCAGTAGCCCCTTATATGAGTCCATCACAGATACGCAGTATTTT. Protein sequence: CASSPLYESITDTQYF.

The chain carries TRBV5-1 and TRBJ2-1; a weak D match, TRBD2 (6 bases). Germline V CDR1 and CDR2: SGHRS, YFSETQ. The CDR3 runs to 16 residues. The V end was cut by 4 bases, the J end by 0 bases, with 14 bases between. The CDR3 reads CASSKTSSSSYNEQFF. The CDR3 DNA sequence: TGCGCCAGCAGCAAGACTAGTTCCAGCTCCTACAATGAGCAGTTCTTC.

This rearrangement joins TRBV11-2 to TRBJ1-4; possibly TRBD1 for D (5 bases). CDR3 length: 16 amino acids. Looked up from germline, CDR1 is SGHAT and CDR2 is FQNNGV. V was shortened by 0 bases and J by 4 bases, with 12 bases between the two germline ends. For the CDR3, the DNA is TGTGCCAGCAGCTTAGATTTAGGCACAGGTAATGAAAAACTGTTTTTT. It encodes CASSLDLGTGNEKLFF. Filled out from reference TRBV11-2 and TRBJ1-4, the complete variable domain reads EAGVAQSPRYKIIEKRQSVAFWCNPISGHATLYWYQQILGQGPKLLIQFQNNGVVDDSQLPKDRFSAERLKGVDSTLKIQPAKLEDSAVYLCASSLDLGTGNEKLFFGSGTQLSVL.

This clone was observed a few times. The chain recombines TRBV19 with TRBJ2-1; possibly TRBD2 for D (5 bases). The CDR3 is 16 residues long. V was shortened by 6 bases and J by 0 bases, with 15 bases between the two germline ends. The germline V gene encodes CDR1 LNHDA and CDR2 SQIVND (reference sequence). CDR3 residues: CASSRRSGSSYNEQFF. For the CDR3, the DNA is TGTGCCAGTAGCCGGCGGTCGGGGAGCTCCTACAATGAGCAGTTCTTC.

V usage is TRBV7-6 and J usage is TRBJ2-7; no reliable D call. V was shortened by 5 bases and J by 0 bases, with 11 bases between the two germline ends. This CDR3 is 14 amino acids long. CDR1 and CDR2 (germline): SGHVS, FNYEAQ. The CDR3: CASSRDTTSYEQYF. CDR3 bases: TGTGCCAGCAGCCGTGACACCACCTCCTACGAGCAGTACTTC.

The genes are TRBV27 and TRBJ1-4; D gene ambiguous. V was trimmed by 6 bases and J by 0 bases, leaving 11 bases between them. The CDR3 has 15 amino acids. CDR1 and CDR2 (germline): MNHEY, SMNVEV (reference sequence). This CDR3 reads CASSPLDSTNEKLFF. CDR3 nucleotides: TGTGCCAGCAGCCCTTTAGATTCAACTAATGAAAAACTGTTTTTT.

The chain employs TRBV6-1 and TRBJ2-1, with D tentatively TRBD1 (6 bases). Trimming stripped 8 bases from V and 0 bases from J, with 14 bases between. Looked up from germline, CDR1 is MNHNS and CDR2 is SASEGT. The CDR3 runs to 15 residues. The CDR3 DNA sequence: TGTGCCAGCCGCGGCGCCAGGGGCTCCTACAATGAGCAGTTCTTC. Protein product: CASRGARGSYNEQFF.

The chain employs TRBV19 and TRBJ1-1; the D gene is possibly TRBD1 (6 bases). V lost 5 bases, J lost 7 bases, and 14 bases lay in between. The CDR3 length is 13 residues. CDR1 and CDR2 from the germline V gene are LNHDA and SQIVND (reference sequence). In DNA form, the CDR3 reads TGTGCCAGTAGTTGGGGGACATCGGGTGAAGCTTTCTTT. Amino acid sequence: CASSWGTSGEAFF.

The rearrangement joins TRBV28 to TRBJ1-5; D gene unclear. The CDR3 totals 14 residues. Trimming cost V 4 bases and J 4 bases, with 11 bases left between them. The germline V gene encodes CDR1 MDHEN and CDR2 SYDVKM. The CDR3 here is CASSSQPGNQPQHF. The CDR3 nucleotides are TGTGCCAGCAGTTCGCAGCCCGGGAATCAGCCCCAGCATTTT.

The rearrangement uses TRBV7-8 and TRBJ2-7; D ambiguous. Germline lookup yields CDR1 SGHVS and CDR2 FQNEAQ. The V gene lost 5 bases and the J gene lost 6 bases, with 8 bases spanning the gap. The CDR3 covers 11 residues. The CDR3, as DNA: TGTGCCAGCAGCCTCAGGTCCGAGCAGTACTTC. As protein: CASSLRSEQYF.

V usage is TRBV5-1 and J usage is TRBJ2-3; 8 nucleotides match TRBD1. The CDR3 has 17 residues. The germline V gene has CDR1 SGHRS and CDR2 YFSETQ. The junction had 12 bases not matched to a gene; V was cut back by 5 bases and J by 1 base. CDR3 region: CASRTGANLWGTDTQYF. As DNA, the CDR3 is TGCGCCAGCAGGACAGGGGCAAACCTGTGGGGCACAGATACGCAGTATTTT.

CDR3 sequence: CASSLGAPEISYEQYF. As DNA, the CDR3 is TGTGCCAGCAGTTTGGGAGCCCCAGAGATCAGCTACGAGCAGTACTTC. The rearrangement joins TRBV27 to TRBJ2-7; tentatively, D is TRBD2 (5 bases). The length of the CDR3 is 16 residues. Trimming removed 3 bases from V and 3 bases from J, with 18 bases in between. Germline V gene sequence: CDR1 MNHEY, CDR2 SMNVEV (reference sequence).

The J gene is TRBJ2-7, the V gene TRBV2; D remains ambiguous. The CDR3 has 13 residues. V gave up 2 bases and J gave up 1 base, with 6 bases separating them. Germline lookup yields CDR1 SNHLY and CDR2 FYNNEI. DNA for the CDR3: TGTGCCAGCAGTGAACTAGGATCCTACGAGCAGTACTTC. Protein: CASSELGSYEQYF. Using reference TRBV2 and TRBJ2-7 for the parts outside the CDR3, the full variable domain is EPEVTQTPSHQVTQMGQEVILRCVPISNHLYFYWYRQILGQKVEFLVSFYNNEISEKSEIFDDQFSVERPDGSNFTLKIRSTKLEDSAMYFCASSELGSYEQYFGPGTRLTVT.

The chain uses TRBV10-2 and TRBJ2-3; 12 bases line up with TRBD2. Germline values: CDR1 WSHSY, CDR2 SAAADI. The length of the CDR3 is 15 residues. Germline trimming cut 7 bases from V and 4 bases from J; bases unmatched to any gene: 6. The CDR3 is CASNLGLAGSDTQYF. CDR3 nucleotide sequence: TGCGCCAGCAATCTAGGACTAGCGGGATCAGATACGCAGTATTTT.

This clone was seen once. The chain couples TRBV18 to TRBJ1-2; D remains unclear. Trimming took off 2 bases at V and 2 bases at J, with 6 bases between the two ends. This CDR3 is built from 13 residues. CDR1 and CDR2 from the germline V gene are KGHSH and LQKENI. CDR3 DNA sequence: TGTGCCAGCTCACCAGAAGAGAACTATGGCTACACCTTC. This codes for CASSPEENYGYTF.

The rearrangement joins TRBV19 to TRBJ2-3, with TRBD2 matching 10 bases. The ends lost 4 bases at V and 6 bases at J; junction bases unmatched: 10. The CDR3 has 16 residues. CDR1 is LNHDA, CDR2 SQIVND, per germline (reference sequence). DNA of the CDR3: TGTGCCAGTAGTAGGCTAGCGGGGGCCGGTGGGGATACGCAGTATTTT. Residues: CASSRLAGAGGDTQYF. The variable domain in full, completed from reference TRBV19 and TRBJ2-3, reads DGGITQSPKYLFRKEGQNVTLSCEQNLNHDAMYWYRQDPGQGLRLIYYSQIVNDFQKGDIAEGYSVSREKKESFPLTVTSAQKNPTAFYLCASSRLAGAGGDTQYFGPGTRLTVL.

The chain employs TRBV9 and TRBJ1-2, with a tentative D call TRBD1 (6 bases). The V gene's germline CDR1 is SGDLS and CDR2 YYNGEE. This CDR3 spans 14 amino acids. V lost 0 bases and J 6 bases, leaving 12 bases between the germline ends. CDR3 DNA: TGTGCCAGCAGCGTAGGCGGGGGGGGCGATGGCTACACCTTC. Protein product: CASSVGGGGDGYTF.

The V and J genes are TRBV5-8 and TRBJ1-5; D not resolved. The V gene's germline CDR1 is SGHTS and CDR2 YDEGEE. Trimming stripped 0 bases from V and 2 bases from J, with 12 bases between. The CDR3 has 16 residues. This CDR3 is CASSLVGVAGNQPQHF. The CDR3 DNA is TGTGCCAGCAGCTTGGTAGGAGTGGCAGGCAATCAGCCCCAGCATTTT.

The V and J genes are TRBV7-8 and TRBJ2-7, with 11 bases lining up with TRBD2. V gave up 1 base and J gave up 2 bases; unmatched junction bases: 4. Germline V gene lookup returns CDR1 SGHVS and CDR2 FQNEAQ. This CDR3 spans 16 amino acids. This CDR3 is CASSLVVTSGTYEQYF. The CDR3 nucleotides are TGTGCCAGCAGCTTAGTAGTGACTAGCGGGACCTACGAGCAGTACTTC.

This clone occurred a few times. This rearrangement joins TRBV5-1 to TRBJ1-1, with a weak D call TRBD1 (5 bases). Germline values: CDR1 SGHRS, CDR2 YFSETQ. The CDR3 extends over 14 amino acids. V lost 2 bases and J 4 bases, leaving 12 bases between the germline ends. The CDR3 protein is CASSFGGSSTEAFF. The DNA for the CDR3 is TGCGCCAGCAGCTTCGGGGGGTCGAGCACTGAAGCTTTCTTT.